The T cell receptor (beta chain) described here comes from a study of blood T cells in healthy people across ages. A sample-barcoded 5' primer and a J-beta primer mix were used in a second PCR of roughly 7 to 12 cycles. Each CDR3 protein gets one entry after TCRdb re-called the 5' RACE reads with MiXCR. This sample has about a million distinct CDR3 sequences; around 46% occur once, and the top ten carry over 10%. This clonotype has only one observation. Researchers collected approximately 9.5 milliliters of peripheral blood from every single donor. In germline, CDR1 is MGHDK, CDR2 SYGVNS. This CDR3 contains 16 residues. With 4 bases clipped from V and 2 bases from J, the junction kept 5 bases outside the gene matches.

This sequence originates from a man aged 25 to 45 in good health. Sequencing was carried out using blood. The rearrangement links TRBV25-1 to TRBJ2-5; 12 bases are shared with TRBD2. The CDR3 nucleotides are TGTGCCAGCAGTGCAGCAACTAGCGGGGGGCAAGAGACCCAGTACTTC. Its translation is CASSAATSGGQETQYF.